Presented here are 27 T cell receptor beta chains from one specimen sequenced in a study of blood T cell repertoires in COVID-19. Only in-frame clones appear in the TCRdb table, and some are missing; sequencing was by immunoSEQ multiplex PCR. Seen here are about 80,000 clones, 65% to 90% observed once, and the top ten hold 8.5% to 10%. The sequencing input was peripheral blood. These receptors were collected from a man between 45 and 60 years old with COVID-19, enrolled during active disease.

V is TRBV30 and J is TRBJ2-5; D is perhaps TRBD1 (6 bases). V dropped 0 bases and J dropped 4 bases, with 12 bases sitting between them. The CDR3 sequence is 14 residues long. Germline CDR1 and CDR2: GTSNPN and SVGIG (reference sequence). As DNA, the CDR3 is TGTGCCTGGAGTGTGGGGACAAAAGGAGAGACCCAGTACTTC. It is translated as CAWSVGTKGETQYF.

This clone turned up a few times. The rearrangement joins TRBV7-9 to TRBJ1-6; maybe TRBD1 (5 bases). The length of the CDR3 is 17 residues. Trimming left V 5 bases short and J 3 bases short, with 17 bases between. The germline V gene has CDR1 SEHNR and CDR2 FQNEAQ (reference sequence). CDR3 bases: TGTGCCAGCAGCCCTGTTTTGCGGGACTTCTATAATTCACCCCTCCACTTT. This encodes CASSPVLRDFYNSPLHF.

The V and J genes are TRBV5-1 and TRBJ1-3; TRBD1 matches 8 bases. The CDR3 has 16 residues. Germline values: CDR1 SGHRS, CDR2 YFSETQ. J lost 0 bases, V lost 6 bases, and 8 bases had no gene match. The CDR3 sequence: CASTKTGVSSGNTIYF. DNA for the CDR3: TGCGCCAGCACCAAGACAGGGGTTTCCTCTGGAAACACCATATATTTT.

The table lists this clone with a count of one. V and J are TRBV6-5 and TRBJ1-2; no clear D. Germline V lookup: CDR1 MNHEY, CDR2 SVGAGI. V was trimmed by 6 bases and J by 4 bases, leaving 18 bases between them. CDR3 size: 15 residues. CDR3 loop: CASRPSRGGSYGYTF. DNA for the CDR3: TGTGCCAGCAGACCCTCGCGGGGAGGGTCCTATGGCTACACCTTC.

The gene calls are TRBV19 and TRBJ1-1; D remains unclear. CDR1 and CDR2 (germline): LNHDA, SQIVND (reference sequence). The V end was cut by 4 bases, the J end by 7 bases, with 13 bases between. CDR3 size: 13 residues. The CDR3 bases are TGTGCCAGTAGTAATGGAGGGTTTGTTGAAGCTTTCTTT. Its translation: CASSNGGFVEAFF.

The V call is TRBV4-3, the J call TRBJ2-1, with TRBD2 matching 7 bases. CDR1 and CDR2 (germline): LGHNA, YSLEER. J gave up 3 bases and V 0 bases, and 5 bases lay outside the gene matches. This CDR3 has 16 amino acids. For the CDR3, the DNA is TGCGCCAGCAGCCAAGAAGGGACGGGAGGCTACAATGAGCAGTTCTTC. Residues: CASSQEGTGGYNEQFF.

V is TRBV4-3 and J is TRBJ2-5; D may be TRBD2 (6 bases). Germline-derived CDR1 and CDR2 are LGHNA and YSLEER. The ends were cut back, 0 bases at V and 2 bases at J, with 10 bases in the middle. The CDR3 loop spans 15 amino acids. This CDR3 is CASSQDLGGQETQYF. The CDR3 DNA reads TGCGCCAGCAGCCAAGATCTGGGGGGACAAGAGACCCAGTACTTC.

The chain employs TRBV6-5 and TRBJ2-7; no clear D gene. The CDR3 extends over 11 amino acids. Germline lookup yields CDR1 MNHEY and CDR2 SVGAGI. V gave up 8 bases and J gave up 3 bases, with 8 bases separating them. CDR3 in amino acids: CASGPHYEQYF. DNA of the CDR3: TGTGCCAGCGGGCCTCACTACGAGCAGTACTTC.

The J gene is TRBJ1-3, the V gene TRBV5-1; D unclear. V lost 0 bases and J 2 bases, leaving 6 bases between the germline ends. Germline V gives CDR1 SGHRS, CDR2 YFSETQ. This CDR3 contains 14 residues. The CDR3 here is CASSLGTTGNTIYF. CDR3 DNA sequence: TGCGCCAGCAGCTTGGGTACAACTGGAAACACCATATATTTT.

In this sample, this clone turned up once. This chain uses TRBV4-1 with TRBJ2-1, with TRBD2 as a possible D gene (5 bases). Germline V gene sequence: CDR1 MGHRA, CDR2 YSYEKL. Trimming left V 1 base short and J 3 bases short, with 13 bases between. The CDR3 is 16 residues long. The DNA of the CDR3 is TGCGCCAGCAGCCAAGGAGGAGCCGGGAACTACAATGAGCAGTTCTTC. It is translated as CASSQGGAGNYNEQFF.

The J gene is TRBJ1-4, the V gene TRBV5-1; perhaps TRBD1 as D (6 bases). The CDR3 extends over 17 amino acids. Germline values: CDR1 SGHRS, CDR2 YFSETQ. Deletions cut 1 base from V and 5 bases from J, with 18 bases between. This CDR3 reads CASSLSGTPDLNEKLFF. DNA for the CDR3: TGCGCCAGCAGCTTGTCGGGGACACCCGATCTGAATGAAAAACTGTTTTTT.

The V gene is TRBV27, the J gene TRBJ1-1; D unclear. V lost 6 bases, J lost 1 base, and 9 bases lay in between. This CDR3 has 13 residues. Germline values: CDR1 MNHEY, CDR2 SMNVEV (reference sequence). CDR3 DNA sequence: TGTGCCAGCAGCCTCCGGGAGAACACTGAAGCTTTCTTT. Its protein is CASSLRENTEAFF.

V is TRBV18 and J is TRBJ2-5; 9 nucleotides agree with TRBD1. Trimming took 3 bases from V and 4 from J; bases not matched to a gene: 0. The CDR3 has 13 amino acids. Germline V gives CDR1 KGHSH, CDR2 LQKENI. The CDR3 is CASSPGQGETQYF. CDR3 DNA: TGTGCCAGCTCACCGGGACAGGGAGAGACCCAGTACTTC.

The V and J genes are TRBV6-5 and TRBJ2-1; TRBD1 matches 8 bases. This CDR3 spans 14 amino acids. The trim removed 2 bases at V and 10 bases at J, leaving 7 bases unmatched. Germline values: CDR1 MNHEY, CDR2 SVGAGI. CDR3 loop: CASSYEQGVPEQFF. The CDR3 DNA sequence: TGTGCCAGCAGTTACGAACAGGGGGTCCCCGAGCAGTTCTTC.

CDR3 region: CATSRPSGGTPRETQYF. DNA of the CDR3: TGTGCCACCAGCAGACCCTCTGGGGGGACTCCCCGGGAGACCCAGTACTTC. The rearrangement joins TRBV15 to TRBJ2-5, with D possibly TRBD2 on 6 matching bases. The germline CDR1 and CDR2 sequences are LNHNV and YYDKDF (reference sequence). The CDR3 totals 17 residues. Trimming left V 2 bases short and J 5 bases short, with 21 bases between.

This clone was counted only a few times. The chain carries TRBV28 and TRBJ2-7; 8 nucleotides align to TRBD2. The germline V gene encodes CDR1 MDHEN and CDR2 SYDVKM. The CDR3 runs to 17 residues. Trimming removed 6 bases from V and 4 bases from J; junction bases left unmatched: 17. The CDR3 DNA is TGTGCCAGCAGGCGCATCACTAGCGGCTACCTCTATTACGAGCAGTACTTC. This translates into CASRRITSGYLYYEQYF.

The J gene is TRBJ2-1, the V gene TRBV12-3 or TRBV12-4; the D gene is possibly TRBD1 (6 bases). The CDR3 is made up of 12 amino acids. V lost 4 bases to trimming and J lost 9 bases, with 10 bases between them. The CDR3 protein is CASSWGRGEQFF. CDR3 in DNA: TGTGCCAGCAGTTGGGGCAGGGGTGAGCAGTTCTTC.

The chain has TRBV3-1 (or the pseudogene TRBV3-2) and TRBJ1-2, with D possibly TRBD1 on 6 matching bases. This CDR3 contains 14 residues. Per the germline V gene, CDR1 is LGHDT and CDR2 is YNNKEL (reference sequence). Trimming stripped 7 bases from V and 6 bases from J, with 18 bases between. The CDR3 DNA sequence: TGTGCCAGCACCCCGGGGGGCCGAGTCAATGGCTACACCTTC. It yields the protein CASTPGGRVNGYTF.

V usage is TRBV2 and J usage is TRBJ1-6; possible D gene TRBD1, 5 bases. CDR1 and CDR2 (germline): SNHLY, FYNNEI. This CDR3 is built from 15 residues. V was shortened by 5 bases and J by 8 bases, with 16 bases between the two germline ends. Here the CDR3 DNA reads TGTGCCAGCAGTTCTCAGGGCCGCCCGGATTCACCCCTCCACTTT. It encodes CASSSQGRPDSPLHF.

The J gene is TRBJ1-6, the V gene TRBV23-1; 8 bases map to TRBD1. TRBV23-1 is annotated as an ORF whose role is uncertain. V dropped 3 bases and J dropped 9; count of bases not matched to a gene: 19. CDR3 size: 19 residues. The CDR3 nucleotides are TGCGCCAGCAGTCAGCCCAACACACGGACAGGGAGGTTAACTTCACCCCTCCACTTT. Amino acid sequence: CASSQPNTRTGRLTSPLHF.

The chain combines TRBV4-3 with TRBJ2-1; D not resolved. Germline V gene data show CDR1 as LGHNA and CDR2 as YSLEER. With 2 bases removed from V and 6 bases from J, the gap between germline ends came to 11 bases. This CDR3 region has 14 residues. The DNA for the CDR3 is TGCGCCAGCAGCCAATTTTCTAGAGGCAATGAGCAGTTCTTC. Amino acid sequence: CASSQFSRGNEQFF.

The chain is built from TRBV9 and TRBJ1-5; D is unclear. The CDR3 is made up of 14 amino acids. Germline lookup yields CDR1 SGDLS and CDR2 YYNGEE. The V end was cut by 5 bases, the J end by 3 bases, with 12 bases between. The CDR3: CASSLGIPNQPQHF. The CDR3 region has the DNA TGTGCCAGCAGTCTCGGGATCCCCAATCAGCCCCAGCATTTT.

V usage is TRBV7-8 and J usage is TRBJ2-2, with 8 bases identical to TRBD2. This CDR3 spans 14 amino acids. The V and J ends lost 4 bases and 6 bases, in that order; junction bases with no gene match: 4. Germline assignment: CDR1 SGHVS and CDR2 FQNEAQ. Here the CDR3 reads CASSSGLVAGELFF. DNA for the CDR3: TGTGCCAGCAGCTCGGGACTAGTGGCCGGGGAGCTGTTTTTT.

V usage is TRBV7-9 and J usage is TRBJ2-5; 8 positions match TRBD2. The trim removed 2 bases at V and 4 bases at J, leaving 6 bases unmatched. In germline, CDR1 is SEHNR, CDR2 FQNEAQ (reference sequence). The CDR3 spans 15 residues. CDR3 nucleotide sequence: TGTGCCAGCAGCTTAAAACTCGGGGGGGTAGAGACCCAGTACTTC. It encodes CASSLKLGGVETQYF.

The V call is TRBV27, the J call TRBJ1-2, with 7 bases matching TRBD1. This CDR3 is built from 13 residues. The J segment lost 7 bases and the V segment lost 5 bases, leaving 7 bases of the junction unmatched. Germline V gives CDR1 MNHEY, CDR2 SMNVEV (reference sequence). CDR3 protein: CASSTLTGSGYTF. The CDR3 bases are TGTGCCAGCAGTACCCTGACAGGGTCTGGCTACACCTTC.

The V gene is TRBV7-9, the J gene TRBJ2-7, with TRBD2 matching 12 bases. There are 14 residues in the CDR3. Trimming at V came to 2 bases and at J to 4 bases, leaving 0 bases not matched to a gene. Germline assignment: CDR1 SEHNR and CDR2 FQNEAQ (reference sequence). In nucleotides, the CDR3 is TGTGCCAGCAGCTTACTAGCGGGAGGGTACGAGCAGTACTTC. Translating gives CASSLLAGGYEQYF.

The rearrangement links TRBV9 to TRBJ1-2; TRBD1 matches at 7 bases. Germline V gene sequence: CDR1 SGDLS, CDR2 YYNGEE. Trimming took 3 bases from V and 2 from J; bases not matched to a gene: 7. CDR3 length: 15 residues. The CDR3 nucleotides read TGTGCCAGCAGCGCCGGGTGGGGACAGAACTATGGCTACACCTTC. Protein product: CASSAGWGQNYGYTF.